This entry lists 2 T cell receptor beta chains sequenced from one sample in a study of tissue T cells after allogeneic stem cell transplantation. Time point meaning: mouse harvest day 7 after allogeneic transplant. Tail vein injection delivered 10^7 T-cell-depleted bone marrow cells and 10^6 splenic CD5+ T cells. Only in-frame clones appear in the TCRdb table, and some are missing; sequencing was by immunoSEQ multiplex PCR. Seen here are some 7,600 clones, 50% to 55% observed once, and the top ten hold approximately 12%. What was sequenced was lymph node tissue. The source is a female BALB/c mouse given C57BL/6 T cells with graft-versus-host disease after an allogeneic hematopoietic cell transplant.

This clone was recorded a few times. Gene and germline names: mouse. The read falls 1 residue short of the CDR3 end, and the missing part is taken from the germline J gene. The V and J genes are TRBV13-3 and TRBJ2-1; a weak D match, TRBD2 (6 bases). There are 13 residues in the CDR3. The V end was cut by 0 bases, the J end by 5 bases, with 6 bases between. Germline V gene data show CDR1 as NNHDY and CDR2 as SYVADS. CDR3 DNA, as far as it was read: TGTGCCAGCAGTGATGACTGGGATGCTGAGCAGTTC. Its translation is CASSDDWDAEQF. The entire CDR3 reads CASSDDWDAEQFF.

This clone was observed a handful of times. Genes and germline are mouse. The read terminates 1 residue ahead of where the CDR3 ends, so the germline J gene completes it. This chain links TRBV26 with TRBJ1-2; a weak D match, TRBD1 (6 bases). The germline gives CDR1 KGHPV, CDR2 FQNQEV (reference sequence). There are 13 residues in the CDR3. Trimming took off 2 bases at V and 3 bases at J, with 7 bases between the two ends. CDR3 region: CASSLRGDSDYTF. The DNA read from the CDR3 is TGTGCCAGCAGTCTGAGGGGGGACTCCGACTACACC.